What follows describes a single T cell receptor (beta chain). The data derive from a study of cytomegalovirus exposure and HLA in healthy donors. CDR3 length equals 14 residues. Germline CDR1 reads SQVTM; CDR2 reads ANQGSEA. With V trimmed by 5 bases and J by 6 bases, 4 bases remained unmatched. The primer mix had 60 Vbeta and 13 Jbeta primers. Method: immunoSEQ multiplex PCR; TCRdb's copy keeps in-frame clones and lacks some. This table holds some 130,000 clones, 63% found once. The J gene is TRBJ2-2, the V gene TRBV29-1, with 12 nucleotides matching TRBD2. The source is a middle-aged man in good health and CMV-seropositive. Input material: PBMCs. CDR3 bases: TGCAGCGTTTTACTAGCGGGGGGTCCCGGGGAGCTGTTTTTT. Translated: CSVLLAGGPGELFF.